This T cell receptor beta chain was sequenced during a study of blood T cell repertoires in COVID-19. Study at large: From the United States, Italy and Spain came samples of acute and convalescent COVID-19. T cells, B-cell-depleted T cells, or PBMCs provided the cDNA or gDNA that served as material.

The CDR3 contains 14 residues. V lost 7 bases to trimming and J lost 2 bases, with 13 bases between them. Germline V lookup: CDR1 SGHRS, CDR2 YFSETQ. As originally analysed: Amplification from reference gene primers served as the basis for estimated nucleated cell counts. The data were produced by immunoSEQ multiplex PCR, yet TCRdb's version contains in-frame clones alone and is incomplete. V, J and clone size reflect that table, while D and trimming were determined from the DNA. The sample lists about 150,000 clones; over 65% were seen once. This TCR was recovered from a man aged 80 or over with acute or convalescent COVID-19. The specimen sequenced was peripheral blood. The V call is TRBV5-1, the J call TRBJ2-1, with D possibly matching TRBD1 (6 bases). The CDR3 coding sequence is TGCGCCAGCTCCCGGGACACAACCTACAATGAGCAGTTCTTC. It codes for CASSRDTTYNEQFF.